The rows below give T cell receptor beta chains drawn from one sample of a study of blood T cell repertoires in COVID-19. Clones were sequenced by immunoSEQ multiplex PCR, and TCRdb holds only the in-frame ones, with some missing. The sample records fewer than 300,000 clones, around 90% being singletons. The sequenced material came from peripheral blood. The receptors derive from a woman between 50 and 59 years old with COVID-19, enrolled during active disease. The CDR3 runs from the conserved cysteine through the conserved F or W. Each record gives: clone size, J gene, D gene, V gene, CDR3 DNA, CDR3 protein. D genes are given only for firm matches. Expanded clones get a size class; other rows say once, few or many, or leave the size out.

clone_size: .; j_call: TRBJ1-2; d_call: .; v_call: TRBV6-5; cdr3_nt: TGTGCCAGCAGACCAACAGGGAAGTATGGCTACACCTTC; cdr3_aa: CASRPTGKYGYTF
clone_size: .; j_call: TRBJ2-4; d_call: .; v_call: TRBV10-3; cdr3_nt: TGTGCCATCAGTGAGTCGTCTGACATTCAGTACTTC; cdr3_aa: CAISESSDIQYF
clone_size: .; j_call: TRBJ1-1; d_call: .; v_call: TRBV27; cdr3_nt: TGTGCCAGCAGTTATAAGGGGGACACTGAAGCTTTCTTT; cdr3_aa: CASSYKGDTEAFF
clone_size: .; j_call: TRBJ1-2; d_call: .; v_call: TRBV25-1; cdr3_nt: TGTGCCAGCAGTGACGGTGTCCCGGATGGCTACACCTTC; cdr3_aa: CASSDGVPDGYTF
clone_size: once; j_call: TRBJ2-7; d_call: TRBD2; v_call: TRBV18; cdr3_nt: TGTGCCAGCTCACCGGGACTAGCTTCGGACGAGCAGTACTTC; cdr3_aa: CASSPGLASDEQYF
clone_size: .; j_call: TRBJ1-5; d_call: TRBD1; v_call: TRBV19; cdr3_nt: TGTGCCAGTAGACAGCCGGGACAGGGGAGCAATCAGCCCCAGCATTTT; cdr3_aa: CASRQPGQGSNQPQHF
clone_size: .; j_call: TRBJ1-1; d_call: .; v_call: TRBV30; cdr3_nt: TGTGCCTGGATCCGGACTCTTGGTGCTGAAGCTTTCTTT; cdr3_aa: CAWIRTLGAEAFF
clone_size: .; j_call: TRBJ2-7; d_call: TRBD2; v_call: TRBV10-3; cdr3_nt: TGTGCCATCACCGAGAGGGGGAGTAGCGGGAGCTACGAGCAGTACTTC; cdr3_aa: CAITERGSSGSYEQYF
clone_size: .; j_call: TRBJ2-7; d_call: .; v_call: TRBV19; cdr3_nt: TGTGCCAGTAGGAAAGGAGGAACAGGGAAGAACTACGAGCAGTACTTC; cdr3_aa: CASRKGGTGKNYEQYF
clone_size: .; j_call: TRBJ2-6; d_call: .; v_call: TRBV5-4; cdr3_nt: TGTGCCAGCAGTCCCAAGGGGGGGGGCTCTGGGGCCAACGTCCTGACTTTC; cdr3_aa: CASSPKGGGSGANVLTF
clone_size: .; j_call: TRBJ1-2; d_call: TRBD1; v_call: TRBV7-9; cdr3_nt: TGTGCCAGCAGCTTAGTGAGGACAGGGGGCGGCTACACCTTC; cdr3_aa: CASSLVRTGGGYTF
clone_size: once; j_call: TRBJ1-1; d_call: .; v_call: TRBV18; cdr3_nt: TGTGCCAGCTCACCGGTCCAGGGATCCATGAACACTGAAGCTTTCTTT; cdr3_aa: CASSPVQGSMNTEAFF
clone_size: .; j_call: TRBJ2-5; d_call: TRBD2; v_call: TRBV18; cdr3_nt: TGTGCCAGCTCACCAACCGGGACTAGCGGGATCCAAGAGACCCAGTACTTC; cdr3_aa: CASSPTGTSGIQETQYF
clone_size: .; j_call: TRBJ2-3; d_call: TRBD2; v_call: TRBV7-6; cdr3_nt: TGTGCCAGCAGCTTACTTCCAGCGGGAGGGAGGTTTGATACGCAGTATTTT; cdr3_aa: CASSLLPAGGRFDTQYF